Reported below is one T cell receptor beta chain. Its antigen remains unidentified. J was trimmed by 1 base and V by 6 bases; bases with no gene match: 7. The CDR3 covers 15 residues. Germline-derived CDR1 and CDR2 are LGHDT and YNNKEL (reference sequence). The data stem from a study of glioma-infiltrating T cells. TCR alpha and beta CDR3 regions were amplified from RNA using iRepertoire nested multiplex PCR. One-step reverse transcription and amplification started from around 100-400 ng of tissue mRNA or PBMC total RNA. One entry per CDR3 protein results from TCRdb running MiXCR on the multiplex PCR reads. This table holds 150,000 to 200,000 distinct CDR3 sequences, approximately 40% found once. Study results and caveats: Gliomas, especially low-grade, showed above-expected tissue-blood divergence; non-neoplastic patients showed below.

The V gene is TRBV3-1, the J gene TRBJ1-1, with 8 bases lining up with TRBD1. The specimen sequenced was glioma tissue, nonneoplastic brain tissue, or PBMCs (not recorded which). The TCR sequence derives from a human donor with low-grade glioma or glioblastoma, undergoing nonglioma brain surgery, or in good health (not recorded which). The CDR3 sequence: CASRTGTGSNTEAFF. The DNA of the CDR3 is TGTGCCAGCAGAACCGGGACAGGATCGAACACTGAAGCTTTCTTT.